The present entry profiles one TCR beta chain with its context. Its specificity is not known. Reverse transcription used roughly 0.45 to 1 ug RNA and random hexamers. Coverage of TCR beta CDR3 amplification by immunoSEQ multiplex PCR extended to 54 Vbeta and 13 Jbeta. TCRdb reprocessed the immunoSEQ multiplex PCR reads with MiXCR, giving one entry per CDR3 protein. Here the sample spans fewer than 60,000 distinct CDR3 sequences, roughly 94% being singletons. TCR beta from blood CD8+ and CD4+ T cells was sequenced. This CDR3 has 13 amino acids. Germline CDR1 reads MDHEN; CDR2 reads SYDVKM. V shed 7 bases and J shed 4 bases, with 13 bases lying between them. This entry comes from a study of CD8 T cells in Susac syndrome. Study-level background: Treatment status at blood draw for the Susac syndrome patients was therapy-naive, corticosteroids, or intravenous immunoglobulin alone. Study outcomes and limitations: Clonal expansion of Susac CD8+ cells peaked in TEMRA cells, and it also peaked in active patients.

The source material was CD8+ T cells from PBMCs. The rearrangement joins TRBV28 to TRBJ1-2; D is perhaps TRBD1 (5 bases). The sequence was collected from a human donor with Susac syndrome. CDR3 loop: CASTFGTTYGYTF. The CDR3 DNA reads as TGTGCCAGCACCTTCGGGACCACCTATGGCTACACCTTC.